The clone carrying this T cell receptor (beta chain) was found a few times. Unique molecular identifiers featured in how the TCRbeta library was prepared. TCRdb reanalysed the PCR reads using MiXCR and keeps one entry per CDR3 protein. The data show approximately 200,000 distinct CDR3 sequences, more than 14% seen once. This entry comes from a study of T-cell reconstitution after alpha-beta-depleted transplantation in children. In germline, CDR1 is MDHEN, CDR2 SYDVKM. The V end was cut by 7 bases, the J end by 0 bases, with 10 bases between. This CDR3 is 14 amino acids long. This chain joins TRBV28 and TRBJ1-5; the D is unclear. Sequenced here: PBMCs from the stem cell graft donor, sampled from the stem cell graft. The sequence came from a human donor who donated a stem cell graft to a child with acute lymphoblastic leukemia. In DNA form, the CDR3 reads TGTGCCAGCACCCCCACCGATAGCAATCAGCCCCAGCATTTT. Encoded protein: CASTPTDSNQPQHF.